The clone carrying this T cell receptor beta chain was seen more than once but under ten times. Its antigen is unknown. The record originates from a study of neurological immune-mediated disorders. Study information: Multiple sclerosis patients (n ≈ 34) included approximately 30 with relapsing-remitting and 3 with secondary progressive disease. Study-wide points: Association of the multiple sclerosis repertoire cluster with clinical or MRI features was not observed for any feature.

Trimming took 5 bases from V and 5 from J, leaving 15 bases between them. The CDR3 has 15 amino acids. Germline CDR1 reads SGHAT; CDR2 reads FQNNGV. TCRdb reanalysed the 5' RACE reads using MiXCR and keeps one entry per CDR3 protein. In the table there are about 88,000 distinct CDR3 sequences, about 3.8% of which are singletons. This chain uses TRBV11-2 with TRBJ2-2, with D perhaps assigned TRBD1 or TRBD2 (6 bases each). The source material was PBMCs. The TCR sequence derives from a woman in her late teens or twenties with multiple sclerosis. The CDR3 coding sequence is TGTGCCAGCAGCCCCCTGGGGGGCTGGACCGGGGAGCTGTTTTTT. It codes for CASSPLGGWTGELFF.